Shown below are 23 T cell receptor beta chains from a single sample sequenced in a study of blood T cell repertoires in COVID-19. Libraries were prepared by immunoSEQ multiplex PCR; TCRdb keeps only in-frame clonotypes and omits some of them. The sample has about 100,000 clones, around 81% seen once; the top ten hold around 15%. Sequenced material: peripheral blood. Every receptor here comes from a man between 45 and 60 years old with active or convalescent COVID-19.

The chain recombines TRBV5-1 with TRBJ2-5, with D tentatively TRBD2 (5 bases). Trimming pared 3 bases from V and 0 bases from J, leaving 24 bases between. The CDR3 has 19 residues. Germline-derived CDR1 and CDR2 are SGHRS and YFSETQ. CDR3 in DNA: TGCGCCAGCAGCTACTACAATAGCGTTACACCCGCGTACCAAGAGACCCAGTACTTC. Its translation is CASSYYNSVTPAYQETQYF.

The chain joins TRBV11-3 to TRBJ2-4; perhaps TRBD2 as D (5 bases). Germline assignment: CDR1 SGHNT and CDR2 YENEEA. The CDR3 consists of 14 residues. V lost 0 bases and J lost 6, with 9 bases in between. CDR3 nucleotide sequence: TGTGCCAGCAGCTTAGATAGCGTAGCAAACATTCAGTACTTC. The encoded protein is CASSLDSVANIQYF.

This chain uses TRBV5-1 with TRBJ2-3, with no clear D. The CDR3 extends over 14 amino acids. Germline V gene sequence: CDR1 SGHRS, CDR2 YFSETQ. V lost 3 bases, J lost 1 base, and 9 bases lay in between. The CDR3 DNA follows: TGCGCCAGCAGCTCGGCGGTTGGCACAGATACGCAGTATTTT. Amino acid sequence: CASSSAVGTDTQYF.

The chain recombines TRBV5-5 with TRBJ1-5; TRBD1 agrees at 7 bases. Germline V lookup: CDR1 SGHKS, CDR2 YYEKEE (reference sequence). V dropped 1 base and J dropped 3; count of bases not matched to a gene: 7. The CDR3 covers 16 residues. The CDR3 sequence is CASSLSVGQHNQPQHF. The CDR3 nucleotides are TGTGCCAGCAGCTTGTCAGTGGGACAGCACAATCAGCCCCAGCATTTT.

The chain links TRBV9 to TRBJ2-3; D is undetermined. Germline V gene lookup returns CDR1 SGDLS and CDR2 YYNGEE. The CDR3 spans 14 residues. Trimming removed 4 bases from V and 4 bases from J, with 13 bases in between. The chain's CDR3 is CASSTQSSADTQYF. Here the CDR3 DNA reads TGTGCCAGCAGCACTCAATCTAGTGCAGATACGCAGTATTTT.

This clone was seen once. The V and J genes are TRBV5-4 and TRBJ2-3; TRBD2 agrees at 7 bases. The CDR3 is 15 amino acids. V lost 4 bases, J lost 4 bases, and 9 bases stayed unmatched. CDR1 and CDR2 (germline): SGHNT, YYREEE (reference sequence). In nucleotides, the CDR3 is TGTGCCAGCAGCCCGCGGACTAGTCGGGCAGATACGCAGTATTTT. Its protein is CASSPRTSRADTQYF.

This chain links TRBV4-1 with TRBJ2-7; 9 nucleotides align to TRBD1. V trimming: 1 base; J trimming: 3 bases; junction bases outside the gene matches: 10. The length of the CDR3 is 17 residues. CDR1 MGHRA and CDR2 YSYEKL come from the germline V gene. The CDR3 loop is CASSQGARTGVDYEQYF. DNA of the CDR3: TGCGCCAGCAGCCAAGGGGCCAGGACAGGGGTTGACTACGAGCAGTACTTC.

The chain uses TRBV7-2 and TRBJ1-1; D ambiguous. Germline V CDR1 and CDR2: SGHTA, FQGNSA. This CDR3 is built from 13 residues. V was shortened by 5 bases and J by 3 bases, with 10 bases between the two germline ends. The DNA for the CDR3 is TGTGCCAGCAGCCCTATAGCGGACACTGAAGCTTTCTTT. Protein: CASSPIADTEAFF.

Comments on this clone: Other DNA sequences in the sample encode the same CDR3. J is TRBJ1-5 and V is TRBV30, with D perhaps TRBD1 (6 bases). Trimming cost V 1 base and J 13 bases, with 26 bases left between them. This CDR3 is 16 amino acids long. Per the germline V gene, CDR1 is GTSNPN and CDR2 is SVGIG (reference sequence). The CDR3 loop is CAWSGTDQGSQGPQHF. The DNA for the CDR3 is TGTGCCTGGAGTGGAACGGACCAGGGATCCCAGGGGCCTCAGCATTTT.

The J gene is TRBJ2-1, the V gene TRBV5-1; possibly TRBD2 for D (5 bases). The CDR3 runs 13 residues. CDR1 SGHRS and CDR2 YFSETQ come from the germline V gene. V was pared by 4 bases and J by 9 bases, with 14 bases between. The CDR3 sequence: CASSLTRGIEQFF. The DNA of the CDR3 is TGCGCCAGCAGCCTAACCCGAGGGATTGAGCAGTTCTTC. The variable domain in full, with the rest retrieved from reference TRBV5-1 and TRBJ2-1, is KAGVTQTPRYLIKTRGQQVTLSCSPISGHRSVSWYQQTPGQGLQFLFEYFSETQRNKGNFPGRFSGRQFSNSRSEMNVSTLELGDSALYLCASSLTRGIEQFFGPGTRLTVL.

The V call is TRBV12-3 or TRBV12-4, the J call TRBJ1-4; 11 nucleotides line up with TRBD1. With V trimmed by 7 bases and J by 15 bases, 4 bases remained unmatched. The length of the CDR3 is 11 residues. DNA of the CDR3: TGTGCCAGCATCGGACAGGGGGCCGTGTTTTTT. As protein: CASIGQGAVFF.

This clone appeared a few times. The chain carries TRBV5-1 and TRBJ1-4; TRBD1 agrees at 7 bases. This CDR3 spans 16 amino acids. In germline, CDR1 is SGHRS, CDR2 YFSETQ. The junction had 8 bases not matched to a gene; V was cut back by 4 bases and J by 2 bases. CDR3 in amino acids: CASSLGQVLTNEKLFF. DNA of the CDR3: TGCGCCAGCAGCCTAGGACAGGTCTTGACTAATGAAAAACTGTTTTTT.

This rearrangement joins TRBV2 to TRBJ1-5; TRBD1 might be the D (6 bases). Between the trimmed V and J ends, which lost 4 bases and 10 bases, there was a span of 11 bases. Germline CDR1 and CDR2: SNHLY and FYNNEI. This CDR3 is 12 amino acids long. The CDR3 DNA reads as TGTGCCAGCAGTGCTTATGGGACACCCCAGCATTTT. It translates to CASSAYGTPQHF.

This clone is a singleton in its sample. J is TRBJ1-4 and V is TRBV27; TRBD1 matches 9 bases. From germline, CDR1 is MNHEY and CDR2 SMNVEV (reference sequence). The J segment lost 6 bases and the V segment lost 5 bases, leaving 4 bases of the junction unmatched. This CDR3 is built from 14 residues. The CDR3 loop is CASSRGQGHEKLFF. The CDR3 bases are TGTGCCAGCAGTCGGGGACAGGGACATGAAAAACTGTTTTTT.

V and J are TRBV9 and TRBJ1-6; D gene uncertain. Germline lookup yields CDR1 SGDLS and CDR2 YYNGEE. The V and J ends lost 3 bases and 7 bases respectively, with 8 bases between them. CDR3 length: 13 residues. CDR3 sequence reads: CASSGAVNSPLHF. DNA of the CDR3: TGTGCCAGCAGCGGGGCAGTGAATTCACCCCTCCACTTT.

The V gene is TRBV24-1, the J gene TRBJ1-2; 8 bases agree with TRBD1. The V segment lost 4 bases and the J segment 2 bases; nucleotides outside the gene matches: 2. The germline V gene has CDR1 KGHDR and CDR2 SFDVKD. The CDR3 contains 14 residues. CDR3 DNA: TGTGCCACCAGTGACCACAGGGGGAACTATGGCTACACCTTC. It codes for CATSDHRGNYGYTF.

The J gene is TRBJ1-2, the V gene TRBV6-5; perhaps TRBD1 as D (6 bases). The V end was cut by 4 bases, the J end by 4 bases, with 10 bases between. The germline gives CDR1 MNHEY, CDR2 SVGAGI. The CDR3 contains 13 residues. The CDR3 protein is CASSWSGVYGYTF. DNA for the CDR3: TGTGCCAGCAGTTGGTCAGGGGTCTATGGCTACACCTTC.

V is TRBV29-1 and J is TRBJ2-1; TRBD1 matches at 11 bases. The germline V gene encodes CDR1 SQVTM and CDR2 ANQGSEA. Germline trimming cut 4 bases from V and 6 bases from J; bases unmatched to any gene: 5. CDR3 length equals 14 residues. CDR3 loop: CSVVVGTGGNEQFF. CDR3 bases: TGCAGCGTTGTCGTTGGGACAGGGGGCAATGAGCAGTTCTTC.

The chain employs TRBV2 and TRBJ2-3; 9 bases fit TRBD2. Germline CDR1 is SNHLY and CDR2 is FYNNEI. This CDR3 comprises 16 residues. V lost 3 bases, J lost 0 bases, and 4 bases stayed unmatched. As DNA, the CDR3 is TGTGCCAGCAGTGAGGGGACTAGCCCTAGCACAGATACGCAGTATTTT. This encodes CASSEGTSPSTDTQYF.

The rearrangement links TRBV4-2 to TRBJ2-6; 9 bases map to TRBD2. There are 18 residues in the CDR3. The germline CDR1 and CDR2 sequences are LGHNA and YNFKEQ. Trimming cost V 3 bases and J 0 bases; bases outside gene matches: 6. This CDR3 is CASSHVLAGGSGANVLTF. The CDR3, as DNA: TGTGCCAGCAGCCACGTACTAGCGGGCGGCTCTGGGGCCAACGTCCTGACTTTC.

The chain employs TRBV3-1 (or the pseudogene TRBV3-2) and TRBJ1-4; D unresolved. Germline V gene lookup returns CDR1 LGHDT and CDR2 YNNKEL (reference sequence). Trimming took 5 bases from V and 7 from J, leaving 11 bases between them. This CDR3 spans 13 amino acids. The CDR3 reads CASSSSLAEKLFF. The CDR3 region has the DNA TGTGCCAGCAGCTCCTCCCTAGCTGAAAAACTGTTTTTT.

This clone was seen many times. The chain has TRBV3-1 (or the pseudogene TRBV3-2) and TRBJ2-7, with D perhaps TRBD2 (6 bases). The CDR3 spans 16 residues. CDR1 is LGHDT, CDR2 YNNKEL, per germline (reference sequence). V was cut by 1 base and J by 3 bases, with 16 bases left in between. CDR3 DNA sequence: TGTGCCAGCAGCCAAGGCGGGCGGGGTCGTCACTACGAGCAGTACTTC. Its protein product is CASSQGGRGRHYEQYF.

The J gene is TRBJ1-5, the V gene TRBV4-1, with TRBD1 matching over 10 bases. Germline trimming cut 4 bases from V and 2 bases from J; bases unmatched to any gene: 8. The CDR3 is 17 residues long. Germline values: CDR1 MGHRA, CDR2 YSYEKL. The CDR3 loop reads CASSPLGQGVGNQPQHF. CDR3 bases: TGCGCCAGCAGCCCCCTTGGACAGGGGGTTGGCAATCAGCCCCAGCATTTT.